This is a list of T cell receptor beta chains from one sample in a study of Ad26.COV2.S vaccination and SARS-CoV-2 variants. Method: immunoSEQ multiplex PCR; TCRdb's copy keeps in-frame clones and lacks some. The sample contains about 680,000 clones, roughly nine tenths of which appear only once. The sequences come from peripheral blood, collected in a trial of Ad26.COV2.S vaccine versus placebo. Source of these receptors: a person aged 18-65 years who received the Ad26.COV2.S COVID-19 vaccine or a placebo. The CDR3 runs from the conserved cysteine through the conserved F or W. The order of the fields is J gene, D gene, clone size, V gene, CDR3 protein, CDR3 DNA. A D gene is named only where the DNA matches it firmly. Size tells how often a clone was seen (once, few, many) or the class of an expanded clone, and some rows leave it out.

J gene: TRBJ2-7
D gene: NA
clone size: few
V gene: TRBV10-2
CDR3 protein: CASSDRGNPSYEQYF
CDR3 DNA: TGCGCCAGCAGTGACCGGGGGAACCCATCCTACGAGCAGTACTTC

J gene: TRBJ2-2
D gene: NA
clone size: NA
V gene: TRBV30
CDR3 protein: CAWSVARYTGELFF
CDR3 DNA: TGTGCCTGGAGTGTCGCCCGGTACACCGGGGAGCTGTTTTTT

J gene: TRBJ1-2
D gene: TRBD1
clone size: NA
V gene: TRBV5-4
CDR3 protein: CAISTGTGYGYTF
CDR3 DNA: TGTGCCATCTCGACCGGGACAGGCTATGGCTACACCTTC

J gene: TRBJ1-1
D gene: NA
clone size: few
V gene: TRBV25-1
CDR3 protein: CASSDWVQGTEAFF
CDR3 DNA: TGTGCCAGCAGTGACTGGGTTCAGGGCACTGAAGCTTTCTTT

J gene: TRBJ2-1
D gene: NA
clone size: once
V gene: TRBV5-1
CDR3 protein: CASSSRVGNEQFF
CDR3 DNA: TGCGCCAGCAGCTCACGGGTGGGTAACGAGCAGTTCTTC

J gene: TRBJ2-1
D gene: TRBD2
clone size: NA
V gene: TRBV24-1
CDR3 protein: CATSDRASGYYNEQFF
CDR3 DNA: TGTGCCACCAGTGATCGGGCTAGCGGTTACTACAATGAGCAGTTCTTC

J gene: TRBJ2-1
D gene: TRBD2
clone size: once
V gene: TRBV29-1
CDR3 protein: CSVRTSGRAYEQFF
CDR3 DNA: TGCAGCGTAAGGACTAGCGGGAGGGCCTATGAGCAGTTCTTC

J gene: TRBJ1-1
D gene: NA
clone size: NA
V gene: TRBV7-8
CDR3 protein: CASSLAPPNTEAFF
CDR3 DNA: TGTGCCAGCAGCTTGGCTCCCCCGAACACTGAAGCTTTCTTT

J gene: TRBJ2-7
D gene: NA
clone size: NA
V gene: TRBV18
CDR3 protein: CASSPSSYEQYF
CDR3 DNA: TGTGCCAGCTCACCAAGCTCCTACGAGCAGTACTTC

J gene: TRBJ1-1
D gene: TRBD1
clone size: NA
V gene: TRBV7-2
CDR3 protein: CASILFGQGMNTEAFF
CDR3 DNA: TGTGCCAGCATCCTCTTCGGACAGGGGATGAACACTGAAGCTTTCTTT

J gene: TRBJ2-7
D gene: NA
clone size: NA
V gene: TRBV30
CDR3 protein: CAWSVSRWREQYF
CDR3 DNA: TGTGCCTGGAGTGTATCCCGCTGGCGGGAGCAGTACTTC

J gene: TRBJ2-1
D gene: TRBD2
clone size: NA
V gene: TRBV3-1/TRBV3-2
CDR3 protein: CASSQGRTSFYNEQFF
CDR3 DNA: TGTGCCAGCAGCCAAGGACGGACTAGCTTCTACAATGAGCAGTTCTTC

J gene: TRBJ2-2
D gene: NA
clone size: NA
V gene: TRBV6-5
CDR3 protein: CASGPGAPGELFF
CDR3 DNA: TGTGCCAGCGGGCCGGGCGCGCCCGGGGAGCTGTTTTTT

J gene: TRBJ2-4
D gene: NA
clone size: NA
V gene: TRBV7-6
CDR3 protein: CASSLTLAKNIQYF
CDR3 DNA: TGTGCCAGCAGCTTGACCTTAGCCAAAAACATTCAGTACTTC

J gene: TRBJ2-7
D gene: TRBD2
clone size: NA
V gene: TRBV11-2
CDR3 protein: CASSSGLAGGPREQYF
CDR3 DNA: TGTGCCAGCAGCTCGGGACTAGCGGGGGGGCCGAGAGAGCAGTACTTC

J gene: TRBJ2-2
D gene: NA
clone size: NA
V gene: TRBV3-1/TRBV3-2
CDR3 protein: CASRGTGELFF
CDR3 DNA: TGTGCCAGTCGAGGCACCGGGGAGCTGTTTTTT

J gene: TRBJ1-6
D gene: NA
clone size: few
V gene: TRBV5-4
CDR3 protein: CASSRMTGTADSPLHF
CDR3 DNA: TGTGCCAGCAGCCGTATGACGGGGACCGCGGATTCACCCCTCCACTTT

J gene: TRBJ1-4
D gene: NA
clone size: NA
V gene: TRBV19
CDR3 protein: CASSRTTYNEKLFF
CDR3 DNA: TGTGCCAGTAGTAGGACAACCTACAATGAAAAACTGTTTTTT

J gene: TRBJ2-3
D gene: TRBD2
clone size: NA
V gene: TRBV3-1/TRBV3-2
CDR3 protein: CASSQESLAGDTQYF
CDR3 DNA: TGTGCCAGCAGCCAAGAGTCGCTAGCGGGGGATACGCAGTATTTT

J gene: TRBJ1-5
D gene: NA
clone size: once
V gene: TRBV7-6
CDR3 protein: CASSLTAEGFQPQHF
CDR3 DNA: TGTGCCAGCAGCTTAACTGCAGAAGGGTTTCAGCCCCAGCATTTT

J gene: TRBJ2-3
D gene: TRBD1
clone size: NA
V gene: TRBV18
CDR3 protein: CASSPLRGQGADTQYF
CDR3 DNA: TGTGCCAGCTCACCCCTCCGCGGACAGGGGGCAGATACGCAGTATTTT

J gene: TRBJ2-7
D gene: NA
clone size: NA
V gene: TRBV30
CDR3 protein: CAWSVGGHEQYF
CDR3 DNA: TGTGCCTGGAGTGTTGGGGGCCACGAGCAGTACTTC

J gene: TRBJ2-7
D gene: TRBD2
clone size: NA
V gene: TRBV9
CDR3 protein: CASSPGRLAGGHEQYF
CDR3 DNA: TGTGCCAGCAGCCCCGGTAGACTAGCGGGAGGCCACGAGCAGTACTTC

J gene: TRBJ2-3
D gene: TRBD2
clone size: NA
V gene: TRBV19
CDR3 protein: CASSTLSGRATDTQYF
CDR3 DNA: TGTGCCAGTAGTACCCTTAGCGGGAGGGCCACAGATACGCAGTATTTT

J gene: TRBJ2-7
D gene: TRBD1
clone size: NA
V gene: TRBV7-6
CDR3 protein: CASSLAPSASGTGAYEQYF
CDR3 DNA: TGTGCCAGCAGCTTAGCCCCTAGCGCTTCCGGGACAGGGGCCTACGAGCAGTACTTC

J gene: TRBJ2-7
D gene: NA
clone size: NA
V gene: TRBV27
CDR3 protein: CASSSLSGISYEQYF
CDR3 DNA: TGTGCCAGCAGTTCTCTTAGCGGAATCTCCTACGAGCAGTACTTC

J gene: TRBJ2-7
D gene: TRBD2
clone size: NA
V gene: TRBV5-1
CDR3 protein: CASSPTSGSSYEQYF
CDR3 DNA: TGCGCCAGCAGCCCTACTAGCGGGAGCTCCTACGAGCAGTACTTC

J gene: TRBJ2-1
D gene: NA
clone size: NA
V gene: TRBV5-1
CDR3 protein: CASSFLASYNEQFF
CDR3 DNA: TGCGCCAGCAGCTTCCTGGCCTCCTACAATGAGCAGTTCTTC

J gene: TRBJ2-7
D gene: NA
clone size: NA
V gene: TRBV19
CDR3 protein: CASSPQGSDEQYF
CDR3 DNA: TGTGCCAGTAGTCCACAGGGTTCGGACGAGCAGTACTTC

J gene: TRBJ1-1
D gene: NA
clone size: NA
V gene: TRBV30
CDR3 protein: CAWSVAQGMTGGAFF
CDR3 DNA: TGTGCCTGGAGTGTAGCCCAAGGGATGACTGGCGGAGCTTTCTTT

J gene: TRBJ2-2
D gene: TRBD2
clone size: NA
V gene: TRBV19
CDR3 protein: CASSGLAGGTGELFF
CDR3 DNA: TGTGCCAGTAGTGGACTAGCGGGAGGTACCGGGGAGCTGTTTTTT

J gene: TRBJ1-4
D gene: TRBD1
clone size: NA
V gene: TRBV7-9
CDR3 protein: CASSQAGQGLLLEKLFF
CDR3 DNA: TGTGCCAGCAGCCAAGCGGGACAGGGCCTTTTGTTGGAAAAACTGTTTTTT

J gene: TRBJ1-2
D gene: TRBD1
clone size: NA
V gene: TRBV27
CDR3 protein: CASSSTRQGYGYTF
CDR3 DNA: TGTGCCAGCAGTTCCACCCGACAGGGCTATGGCTACACCTTC

J gene: TRBJ1-2
D gene: TRBD1
clone size: NA
V gene: TRBV30
CDR3 protein: CAWNPDRGLSSYTF
CDR3 DNA: TGTGCCTGGAATCCGGACAGGGGGCTTTCTAGCTACACCTTC

J gene: TRBJ1-1
D gene: TRBD1
clone size: NA
V gene: TRBV19
CDR3 protein: CASSIERTGEAFF
CDR3 DNA: TGTGCCAGTAGTATAGAGAGGACAGGGGAGGCTTTCTTT

J gene: TRBJ2-2
D gene: NA
clone size: few
V gene: TRBV7-3
CDR3 protein: CASSLMSNTGELFF
CDR3 DNA: TGTGCCAGCAGCTTAATGAGTAACACCGGGGAGCTGTTTTTT

J gene: TRBJ2-1
D gene: NA
clone size: NA
V gene: TRBV9
CDR3 protein: CASSSGTGTYNEQFF
CDR3 DNA: TGTGCCAGCAGCTCCGGGACGGGGACCTACAATGAGCAGTTCTTC

J gene: TRBJ1-6
D gene: NA
clone size: NA
V gene: TRBV5-6
CDR3 protein: CASNTLGGSYNSPLHF
CDR3 DNA: TGTGCCAGCAACACCTTGGGGGGCTCCTATAATTCACCCCTCCACTTT

J gene: TRBJ2-7
D gene: NA
clone size: few
V gene: TRBV3-1/TRBV3-2
CDR3 protein: CASSREWPGEQYF
CDR3 DNA: TGTGCCAGCAGCCGGGAGTGGCCTGGCGAGCAGTACTTC

J gene: TRBJ2-5
D gene: TRBD2
clone size: NA
V gene: TRBV7-9
CDR3 protein: CASSPHVSGGYQETQYF
CDR3 DNA: TGTGCCAGCAGCCCTCATGTTAGCGGGGGGTACCAAGAGACCCAGTACTTC

J gene: TRBJ1-5
D gene: TRBD1
clone size: NA
V gene: TRBV4-1
CDR3 protein: CASSPSPTFVTGTQPQHF
CDR3 DNA: TGCGCCAGCAGCCCAAGCCCTACCTTCGTGACAGGGACACAGCCCCAGCATTTT

J gene: TRBJ1-4
D gene: NA
clone size: NA
V gene: TRBV2
CDR3 protein: CASSAPATGQKLFF
CDR3 DNA: TGTGCCAGCAGTGCACCGGCCACGGGGCAAAAACTGTTTTTT

J gene: TRBJ2-7
D gene: NA
clone size: NA
V gene: TRBV7-6
CDR3 protein: CASSLWGGPYEQYF
CDR3 DNA: TGTGCCAGCAGCTTATGGGGGGGCCCTTACGAGCAGTACTTC

J gene: TRBJ1-6
D gene: NA
clone size: NA
V gene: TRBV6-6
CDR3 protein: CASSYTRNSPLHF
CDR3 DNA: TGTGCCAGCAGTTACACCCGCAATAGTCCCCTCCACTTT

J gene: TRBJ1-5
D gene: NA
clone size: NA
V gene: TRBV19
CDR3 protein: CASSMNPGRNQPQHF
CDR3 DNA: TGTGCCAGTAGTATGAATCCAGGGCGCAATCAGCCCCAGCATTTT

J gene: TRBJ2-1
D gene: TRBD2
clone size: NA
V gene: TRBV18
CDR3 protein: CASSPLASGSLYNEQFF
CDR3 DNA: TGTGCCAGCTCACCACTCGCTAGCGGGAGCCTCTACAATGAGCAGTTCTTC

J gene: TRBJ1-1
D gene: NA
clone size: NA
V gene: TRBV6-6
CDR3 protein: CASRHRQTIKNTEAFF
CDR3 DNA: TGTGCCAGCAGACACAGACAGACGATAAAGAACACTGAAGCTTTCTTT

J gene: TRBJ2-1
D gene: TRBD1
clone size: NA
V gene: TRBV10-3
CDR3 protein: CAISESRQGKYEQFF
CDR3 DNA: TGTGCCATCAGTGAGTCGCGACAGGGTAAATATGAGCAGTTCTTC

J gene: TRBJ1-2
D gene: NA
clone size: few
V gene: TRBV19
CDR3 protein: CASSVNSRNYGYTF
CDR3 DNA: TGTGCCAGTAGTGTAAACTCGAGGAACTATGGCTACACCTTC

J gene: TRBJ2-1
D gene: NA
clone size: NA
V gene: TRBV19
CDR3 protein: CASSNGSPGEQFF
CDR3 DNA: TGTGCCAGTAGTAACGGGAGCCCGGGTGAGCAGTTCTTC

J gene: TRBJ2-5
D gene: NA
clone size: NA
V gene: TRBV6-5
CDR3 protein: CAAAEGETQYF
CDR3 DNA: TGTGCCGCCGCGGAAGGAGAGACCCAGTACTTC

J gene: TRBJ1-1
D gene: NA
clone size: NA
V gene: TRBV6-5
CDR3 protein: CASSASGDEAFF
CDR3 DNA: TGTGCCAGCAGCGCCTCGGGGGACGAAGCTTTCTTT

J gene: TRBJ2-5
D gene: TRBD2
clone size: few
V gene: TRBV3-1/TRBV3-2
CDR3 protein: CASSQSTSGMETQYF
CDR3 DNA: TGTGCCAGCAGCCAATCGACTAGCGGGATGGAGACCCAGTACTTC

J gene: TRBJ2-7
D gene: NA
clone size: NA
V gene: TRBV4-1
CDR3 protein: CASSQTTNYEQYF
CDR3 DNA: TGCGCCAGCAGCCAGACCACGAACTACGAGCAGTACTTC

J gene: TRBJ2-7
D gene: TRBD2
clone size: NA
V gene: TRBV7-9
CDR3 protein: CASSLGGTSGSNYEQYF
CDR3 DNA: TGTGCCAGCAGCTTAGGCGGGACTAGCGGGAGCAACTACGAGCAGTACTTC